This record covers a single T cell receptor beta chain. Per the authors' pipeline: Reference gene primer amplification yielded estimated nucleated cell counts. The protocol was immunoSEQ multiplex PCR, while the TCRdb copy is restricted to in-frame clones and leaves out a portion. Clonal size and the V and J genes are those of that table, whereas D and trimming came from the DNA. The sample lists 210,000 or so clones, about three quarters occurring once. This sample is drawn from a study of blood T cell repertoires in COVID-19. Study details: Specimens from acute and convalescent COVID-19 originated in the United States, Italy and Spain. T cells, B-cell-depleted T cells, or PBMCs provided the cDNA or gDNA that served as material.

This CDR3 region has 14 residues. Germline V lookup: CDR1 SGHRS, CDR2 YFSETQ. The V and J ends lost 3 bases and 2 bases, in that order; junction bases with no gene match: 2. Input material: peripheral blood. The gene calls are TRBV5-1 and TRBJ2-7; 10 bases fit TRBD1. The sequence came from a woman aged 80 or over with active or convalescent COVID-19. The CDR3 DNA follows: TGCGCCAGCAGCTGGGACAGGGGTCCCTACGAGCAGTACTTC. The encoded protein is CASSWDRGPYEQYF.